This T cell receptor beta chain appears in the sequencing data of a study of T cell responses to AZD1222 COVID-19 vaccine. Study observations and caveats: Donors were chiefly white British, with a greater number of females, and clonal diversity was perhaps underestimated.

In germline, CDR1 is SGHRS, CDR2 YFSETQ. This CDR3 is built from 17 residues. The V and J ends lost 4 bases and 4 bases, in that order; junction bases with no gene match: 14. The repertoire was sequenced with immunoSEQ multiplex PCR; TCRdb's copy has only in-frame clones and lacks some. The sample records 95,000 to 150,000 clones, around 87% being singletons. Regarding this clone: Its antigen is unknown.

The source was peripheral blood, collected on day 0 of AZD1222 vaccination. The origin of this receptor is an adult in good health. The chain joins TRBV5-1 to TRBJ2-7, with 10 bases matching TRBD2. The CDR3 protein is CASSPELGGLAEYEQYF. CDR3 in DNA: TGCGCCAGCAGCCCTGAGTTGGGCGGACTAGCGGAATACGAGCAGTACTTC.